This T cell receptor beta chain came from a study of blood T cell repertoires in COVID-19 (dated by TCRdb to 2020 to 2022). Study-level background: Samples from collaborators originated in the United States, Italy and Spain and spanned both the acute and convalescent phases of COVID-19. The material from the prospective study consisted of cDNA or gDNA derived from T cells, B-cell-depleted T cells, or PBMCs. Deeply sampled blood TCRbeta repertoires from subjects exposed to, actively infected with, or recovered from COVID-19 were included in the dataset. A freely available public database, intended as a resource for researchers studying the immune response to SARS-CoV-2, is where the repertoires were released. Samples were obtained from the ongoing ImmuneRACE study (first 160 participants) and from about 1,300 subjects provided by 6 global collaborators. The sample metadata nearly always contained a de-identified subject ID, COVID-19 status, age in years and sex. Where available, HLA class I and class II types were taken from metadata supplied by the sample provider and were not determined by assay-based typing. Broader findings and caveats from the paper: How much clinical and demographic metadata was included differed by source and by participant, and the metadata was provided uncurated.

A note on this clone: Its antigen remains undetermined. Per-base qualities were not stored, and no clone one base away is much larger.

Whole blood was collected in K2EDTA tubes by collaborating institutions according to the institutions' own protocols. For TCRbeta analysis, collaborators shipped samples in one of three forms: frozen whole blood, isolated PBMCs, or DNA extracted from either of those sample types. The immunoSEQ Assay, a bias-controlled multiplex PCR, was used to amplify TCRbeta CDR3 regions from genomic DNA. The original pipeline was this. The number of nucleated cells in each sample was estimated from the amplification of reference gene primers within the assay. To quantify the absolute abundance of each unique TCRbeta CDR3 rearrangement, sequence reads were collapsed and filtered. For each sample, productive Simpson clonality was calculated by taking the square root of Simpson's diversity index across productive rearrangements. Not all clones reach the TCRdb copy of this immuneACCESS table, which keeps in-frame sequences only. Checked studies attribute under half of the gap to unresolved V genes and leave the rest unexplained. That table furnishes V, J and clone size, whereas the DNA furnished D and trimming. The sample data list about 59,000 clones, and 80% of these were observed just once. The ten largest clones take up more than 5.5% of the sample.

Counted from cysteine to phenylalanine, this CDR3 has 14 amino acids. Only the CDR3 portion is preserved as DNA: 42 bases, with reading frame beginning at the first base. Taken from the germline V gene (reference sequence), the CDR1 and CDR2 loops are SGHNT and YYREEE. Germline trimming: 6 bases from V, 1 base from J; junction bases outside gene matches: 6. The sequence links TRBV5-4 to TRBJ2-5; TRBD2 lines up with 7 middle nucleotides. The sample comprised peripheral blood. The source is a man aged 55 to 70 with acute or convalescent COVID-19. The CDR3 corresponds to CASTIKRGQETQYF. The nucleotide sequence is TGTGCCAGCACAATAAAGCGGGGCCAAGAGACCCAGTACTTC.